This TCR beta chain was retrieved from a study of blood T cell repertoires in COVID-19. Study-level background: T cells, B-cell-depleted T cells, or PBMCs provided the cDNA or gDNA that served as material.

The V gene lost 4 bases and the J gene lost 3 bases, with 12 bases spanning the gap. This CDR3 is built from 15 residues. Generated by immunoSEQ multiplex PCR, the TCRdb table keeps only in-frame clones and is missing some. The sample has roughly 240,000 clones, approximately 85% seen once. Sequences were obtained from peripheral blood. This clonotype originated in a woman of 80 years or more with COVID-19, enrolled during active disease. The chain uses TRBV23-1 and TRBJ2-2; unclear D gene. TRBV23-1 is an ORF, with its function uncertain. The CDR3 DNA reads TGCGCCAGCAGTCTTACGTCAGTGGACACCGGGGAGCTGTTTTTT. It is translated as CASSLTSVDTGELFF.